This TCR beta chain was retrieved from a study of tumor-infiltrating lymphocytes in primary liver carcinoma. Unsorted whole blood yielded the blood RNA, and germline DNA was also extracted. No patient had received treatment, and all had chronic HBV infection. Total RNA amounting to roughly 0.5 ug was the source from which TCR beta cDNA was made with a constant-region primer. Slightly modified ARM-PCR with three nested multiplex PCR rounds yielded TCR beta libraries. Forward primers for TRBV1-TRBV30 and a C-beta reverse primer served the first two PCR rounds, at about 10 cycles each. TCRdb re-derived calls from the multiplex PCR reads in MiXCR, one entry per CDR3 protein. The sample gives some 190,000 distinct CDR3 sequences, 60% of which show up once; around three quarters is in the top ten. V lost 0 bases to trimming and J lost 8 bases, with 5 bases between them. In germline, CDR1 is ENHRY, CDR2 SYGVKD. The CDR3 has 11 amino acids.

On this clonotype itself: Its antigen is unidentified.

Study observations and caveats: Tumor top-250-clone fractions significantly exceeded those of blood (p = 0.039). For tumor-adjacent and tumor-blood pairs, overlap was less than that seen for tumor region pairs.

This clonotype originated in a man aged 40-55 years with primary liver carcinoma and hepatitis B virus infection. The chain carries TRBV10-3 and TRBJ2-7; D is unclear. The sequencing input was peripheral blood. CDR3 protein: CAISESYQQYF. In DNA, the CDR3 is TGTGCCATCAGTGAGTCATACCAGCAGTACTTC.